The T cell receptor (beta chain) under discussion was sequenced for a study of blood T cell repertoires in COVID-19. Whole-study context: The United States, Italy and Spain supplied acute and convalescent COVID-19 samples.

This CDR3 region has 16 residues. Germline CDR1 is SGHTA and CDR2 is FQGNSA. V lost 1 base, J lost 2 bases, and 8 bases stayed unmatched. In the authors' methods: Estimation of nucleated cell counts was performed using reference gene primer amplification. Sequencing was performed with immunoSEQ multiplex PCR; in TCRdb, only in-frame clones are kept and a portion is missing. The V and J calls and the clone size are those of that table, but D and trimming were determined from the DNA. The data hold roughly 100,000 clones, with about 77% observed a single time. Sequencing used peripheral blood. The chain uses TRBV7-2 and TRBJ2-7; TRBD2 agrees at 7 bases. The receptor was isolated from a woman older than 75 with acute or convalescent COVID-19. CDR3 region: CASSLGGVAGAYEQYF. CDR3 sequence (DNA): TGTGCCAGCAGCTTAGGGGGGGTAGCGGGCGCCTACGAGCAGTACTTC.